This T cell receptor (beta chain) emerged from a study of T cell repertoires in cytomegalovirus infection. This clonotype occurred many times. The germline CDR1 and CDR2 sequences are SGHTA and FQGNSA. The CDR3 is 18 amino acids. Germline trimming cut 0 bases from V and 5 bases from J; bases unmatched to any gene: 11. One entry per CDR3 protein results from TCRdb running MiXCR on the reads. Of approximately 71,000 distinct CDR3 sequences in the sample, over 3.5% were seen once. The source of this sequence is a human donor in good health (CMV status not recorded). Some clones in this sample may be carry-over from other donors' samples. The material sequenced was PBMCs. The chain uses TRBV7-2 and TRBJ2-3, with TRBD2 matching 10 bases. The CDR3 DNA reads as TGTGCCAGCAGCTTAGCGGGGACTAGCGTATCGAGGGAAGATACGCAGTATTTT. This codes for CASSLAGTSVSREDTQYF.